One and the same sample provided the 18 T cell receptor beta chains below, sequenced in a study of blood T cell repertoires in COVID-19. The protocol was immunoSEQ multiplex PCR, while the TCRdb copy is restricted to in-frame clones and leaves out a portion. The sample has nearly 200,000 clones; around 92% are singletons. What was sequenced was PBMCs or T cells enriched from blood (not recorded which). The source of these receptors is a woman aged 18-30 years who had recovered from COVID-19.

This clone has just one count. The DNA of the CDR3 is TGTGCCAGCAGCGTAGGGGGGACTAAAACGGAAAAACTGTTTTTT. Protein product: CASSVGGTKTEKLFF. The V and J genes are TRBV9 and TRBJ1-4, with D perhaps matching TRBD1 (5 bases). The CDR3 length is 15 residues. V gave up 0 bases and J gave up 8 bases, with 14 bases separating them. Germline CDR1 and CDR2: SGDLS and YYNGEE.

V gene TRBV3-1 (or the pseudogene TRBV3-2) combines with J gene TRBJ2-2; 9 bases line up with TRBD2. The CDR3 is 15 amino acids. Germline V lookup: CDR1 LGHDT, CDR2 YNNKEL (reference sequence). J lost 6 bases, V lost 3 bases, and 5 bases had no gene match. The CDR3 DNA is TGTGCCAGCAGCCATGCAGCGGGGGGTCCCGGGGAGCTGTTTTTT. This sequence encodes CASSHAAGGPGELFF.

The chain joins TRBV2 to TRBJ1-5, with 10 bases lining up with TRBD1. V shed 7 bases and J 4 bases; nucleotides not matched to a gene: 4. Germline-derived CDR1 and CDR2 are SNHLY and FYNNEI. The CDR3 extends over 14 amino acids. CDR3: CASTWTGGNQPQHF. The CDR3 bases are TGTGCCAGCACCTGGACAGGGGGGAATCAGCCCCAGCATTTT.

The chain has TRBV24-1 and TRBJ2-1; TRBD1 matches at 11 bases. The CDR3 extends over 15 amino acids. J was trimmed by 8 bases and V by 5 bases; bases with no gene match: 7. The germline CDR1 and CDR2 sequences are KGHDR and SFDVKD. CDR3: CATSVGQGAFDEQFF. CDR3 coding DNA: TGTGCCACCAGTGTCGGACAGGGGGCATTTGATGAGCAGTTCTTC.

This clone showed up just a few times. J is TRBJ1-6 and V is TRBV9; 7 bases are shared with TRBD1. Germline CDR1 and CDR2: SGDLS and YYNGEE. The CDR3 is made up of 15 amino acids. The V and J ends lost 4 bases and 7 bases, in that order; junction bases with no gene match: 8. DNA for the CDR3: TGTGCCAGCAGCCCTAGGACAGGATCCAATTCACCCCTCCACTTT. Translation gives CASSPRTGSNSPLHF. Full variable domain (outside the CDR3, taken from reference TRBV9 and TRBJ1-6): DSGVTQTPKHLITATGQRVTLRCSPRSGDLSVYWYQQSLDQGLQFLIQYYNGEERAKGNILERFSAQQFPDLHSELNLSSLELGDSALYFCASSPRTGSNSPLHFGNGTRLTVT.

The V gene is TRBV5-6, the J gene TRBJ2-3, with 9 positions matching TRBD1. The CDR3 loop spans 14 amino acids. After removal of 3 bases from V and 3 bases from J, the junction contained 2 bases not matched to a gene. Germline V gene sequence: CDR1 SGHDT, CDR2 YYEEEE. The CDR3 reads CASSYGTGTDTQYF. The CDR3 nucleotides are TGTGCCAGCAGCTACGGGACAGGGACAGATACGCAGTATTTT.

V usage is TRBV3-1 (or the pseudogene TRBV3-2) and J usage is TRBJ2-7; D may be TRBD1 (6 bases). The CDR3 has 15 residues. Germline CDR1 is LGHDT and CDR2 is YNNKEL (reference sequence). Trimming took off 1 base at V and 5 bases at J, with 15 bases between the two ends. This chain's CDR3 is CASSQVFTGQDEQYF. The DNA of the CDR3 is TGTGCCAGCAGCCAAGTATTCACAGGGCAGGACGAGCAGTACTTC.

This chain joins TRBV5-6 and TRBJ1-5, with D unresolved. This CDR3 has 13 residues. Trimming left V 3 bases short and J 4 bases short, with 8 bases between. Germline V gives CDR1 SGHDT, CDR2 YYEEEE. The CDR3 reads CASSWADNQPQHF. DNA of the CDR3: TGTGCCAGCAGCTGGGCAGATAATCAGCCCCAGCATTTT.

V and J are TRBV19 and TRBJ1-2; no clear D gene. The V end was cut by 8 bases, the J end by 7 bases, with 23 bases between. The germline V gene has CDR1 LNHDA and CDR2 SQIVND (reference sequence). The CDR3 is 15 amino acids. CDR3 sequence reads: CASSTEVPWVSGYTF. The CDR3 DNA reads as TGTGCCAGTTCAACGGAGGTCCCGTGGGTCTCTGGCTACACCTTC.

CDR3 loop: CASSQNYRLTEAFF. CDR3 DNA sequence: TGTGCCAGCTCACAAAATTACAGGCTCACTGAAGCTTTCTTT. This chain connects TRBV18 to TRBJ1-1; tentatively, D is TRBD1 (5 bases). The V end was cut by 4 bases, the J end by 4 bases, with 13 bases between. Germline assignment: CDR1 KGHSH and CDR2 LQKENI. This CDR3 spans 14 amino acids.

This clone appeared once. The CDR3, as DNA: TGTGCCAGCAGTCGAAGACCTCCGGGACAGGGTAGCTCCTATAATTCACCCCTCCACTTT. The encoded protein is CASSRRPPGQGSSYNSPLHF. The chain has TRBV6-6 and TRBJ1-6; 9 nucleotides agree with TRBD1. Trimming removed 5 bases from V and 0 bases from J; junction bases left unmatched: 14. The CDR3 loop spans 20 amino acids. Germline loops: CDR1 MNHNY, CDR2 SVGAGI (reference sequence).

This chain connects TRBV3-1 (or the pseudogene TRBV3-2) to TRBJ1-6, with D unresolved. The CDR3 consists of 17 residues. Germline CDR1 is LGHDT and CDR2 is YNNKEL (reference sequence). V lost 1 base, J lost 7 bases, and 17 bases lay in between. CDR3 sequence reads: CASSQVRSGVSNSPLHF. The CDR3 coding sequence is TGTGCCAGCAGCCAAGTCCGGTCGGGAGTGTCGAATTCACCCCTCCACTTT.

The table lists this clone with a count of one. This chain uses TRBV5-4 with TRBJ2-3, with 9 bases lining up with TRBD2. The CDR3 is 18 residues long. Germline V gene lookup returns CDR1 SGHNT and CDR2 YYREEE (reference sequence). The J segment lost 6 bases and the V segment lost 0 bases, leaving 14 bases of the junction unmatched. The CDR3 nucleotides are TGTGCCAGCAGCTTGGTCGCTAGCGGGGCCTCCGTTGCGGATACGCAGTATTTT. Amino acids: CASSLVASGASVADTQYF.

In regard to this clone: The sample contains more than one DNA sequence encoding this CDR3. The genes are TRBV4-1 and TRBJ1-5; no definite D call. Trimming pared 3 bases from V and 7 bases from J, leaving 10 bases between. Germline CDR1 MGHRA, CDR2 YSYEKL. CDR3 length: 13 amino acids. The CDR3 region is CASSQGGNQPQHF. CDR3 DNA sequence: TGCGCCAGCAGCCAGGGAGGGAACCAGCCCCAGCATTTT.

This clone was seen a single time. CDR3 protein: CAILPGLAADTQYF. CDR3 DNA sequence: TGTGCCATCCTACCGGGACTAGCCGCAGATACGCAGTATTTT. The chain links TRBV10-3 to TRBJ2-3; 9 bases fit TRBD2. CDR3 length equals 14 residues. V lost 8 bases, J lost 4 bases, and 7 bases stayed unmatched. Germline loops: CDR1 ENHRY, CDR2 SYGVKD.

This chain links TRBV3-1 (or the pseudogene TRBV3-2) with TRBJ1-2, with D perhaps TRBD1 (6 bases). V shed 2 bases and J shed 4 bases, with 11 bases lying between them. Germline values: CDR1 LGHDT, CDR2 YNNKEL (reference sequence). The CDR3 is 14 residues long. The CDR3 loop reads CASSQWTDVYGYTF. CDR3 in DNA: TGTGCCAGCAGCCAATGGACAGATGTCTATGGCTACACCTTC.

The chain employs TRBV27 and TRBJ1-6, with D maybe TRBD1 (5 bases). Trimming took 3 bases from V and 10 from J, leaving 16 bases between them. Germline CDR1 reads MNHEY; CDR2 reads SMNVEV (reference sequence). This CDR3 has 15 amino acids. Here the CDR3 reads CASSFDSLGRSPLHF. The CDR3 DNA sequence: TGTGCCAGCAGTTTTGACAGTTTAGGGCGGTCACCCCTCCACTTT.

The chain has TRBV27 and TRBJ2-3; D perhaps matches TRBD1 (5 bases). Germline-derived CDR1 and CDR2 are MNHEY and SMNVEV (reference sequence). V lost 0 bases to trimming and J lost 1 base, with 11 bases between them. This CDR3 has 16 residues. As DNA, the CDR3 is TGTGCCAGCAGTTTATCGGGGCGGTGGGGCACAGATACGCAGTATTTT. It yields the protein CASSLSGRWGTDTQYF.